This T cell receptor beta chain emerged from a study of beta chain features in type 1 diabetes. General study points: Within each of all four CD4+ subsets, Type 1 diabetes patients had TCRB CDR3s that were moderately but significantly shorter.

This clone was seen only a few times. The antigen is unknown. One heparinised blood draw, averaging about 116 mL, came from each donor. Researchers reported sorting CD4+ naive, central memory, regulatory and stem cell-like memory cells via CD45RO/CCR7/CD25/CD127/CD95/CD27. Sorting gave populations that all exceeded 95% purity. Germline values: CDR1 SGHRS, CDR2 YFSETQ. The CDR3 has 13 residues. Between the trimmed V and J ends, which lost 5 bases and 1 base, there was a span of 10 bases. Expressed TCRB transcripts were sequenced because the isolated RNA had all been reverse transcribed beforehand. Naive, central memory and regulatory T cell samples produced a mean of about 3.5 million reads. Repertoires were generated with immunoSEQ multiplex PCR, while TCRdb's copy carries only in-frame clones and drops some. This sample has 250,000 or so clones, with roughly 21% found just once.

The sequencing sample was made of naive CD4+ T cells from blood. The origin of this receptor is a woman aged 40 to 49 with type 1 diabetes. The genes are TRBV5-1 and TRBJ2-7, with a weak D call TRBD1 (6 bases). In DNA, the CDR3 is TGCGCCAGCAGACCGGACAGTTCCTACGAGCAGTACTTC. Translated: CASRPDSSYEQYF.